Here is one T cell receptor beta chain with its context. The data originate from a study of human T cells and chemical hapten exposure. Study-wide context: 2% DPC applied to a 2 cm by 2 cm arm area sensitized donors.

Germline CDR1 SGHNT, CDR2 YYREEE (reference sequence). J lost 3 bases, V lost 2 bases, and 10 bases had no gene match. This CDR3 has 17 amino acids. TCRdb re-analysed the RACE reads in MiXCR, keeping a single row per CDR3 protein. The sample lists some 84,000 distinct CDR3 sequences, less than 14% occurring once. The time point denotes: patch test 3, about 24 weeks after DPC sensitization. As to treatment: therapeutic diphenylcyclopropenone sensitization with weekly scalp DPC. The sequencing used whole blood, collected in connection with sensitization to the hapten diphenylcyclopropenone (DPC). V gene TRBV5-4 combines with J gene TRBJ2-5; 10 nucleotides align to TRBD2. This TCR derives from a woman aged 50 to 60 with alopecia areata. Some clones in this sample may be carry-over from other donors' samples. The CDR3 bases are TGTGCCAGCAGCTTAGGGAGAGGGCTAGCGGGAGAAGAGACCCAGTACTTC. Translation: CASSLGRGLAGEETQYF.